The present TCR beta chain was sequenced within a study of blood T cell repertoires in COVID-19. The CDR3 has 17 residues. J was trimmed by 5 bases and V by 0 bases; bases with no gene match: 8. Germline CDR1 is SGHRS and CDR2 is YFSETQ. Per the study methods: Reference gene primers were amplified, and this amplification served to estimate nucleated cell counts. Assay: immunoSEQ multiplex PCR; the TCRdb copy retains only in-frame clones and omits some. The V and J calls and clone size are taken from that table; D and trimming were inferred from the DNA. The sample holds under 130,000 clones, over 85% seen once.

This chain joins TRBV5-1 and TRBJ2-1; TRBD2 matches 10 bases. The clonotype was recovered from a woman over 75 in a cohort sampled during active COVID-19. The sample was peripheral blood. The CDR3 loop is CASSLVGWTSGHNEQFF. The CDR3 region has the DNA TGCGCCAGCAGCTTGGTGGGTTGGACTAGCGGACACAATGAGCAGTTCTTC.